These 30 T cell receptor beta chains were all obtained from the same sample, sequenced in a study of T cell responses to AZD1222 COVID-19 vaccine. Method: immunoSEQ multiplex PCR; TCRdb's copy keeps in-frame clones and lacks some. The sample lists roughly 150,000 clones, roughly nine tenths occurring once. This material consisted of peripheral blood, taken after recovery from COVID-19. These TCRs come from an adult who had recovered from COVID-19.

V and J are TRBV9 and TRBJ1-3; 11 bases fit TRBD1. Unmatched junction bases numbered 6, after V lost 0 bases and J lost 4 bases. Germline CDR1 reads SGDLS; CDR2 reads YYNGEE. The CDR3 is made up of 17 amino acids. The CDR3 DNA is TGTGCCAGCAGCGTAGGTGGACAGGGGGCGTCGGGAAACACCATATATTTT. This sequence encodes CASSVGGQGASGNTIYF.

The genes are TRBV3-1 (or the pseudogene TRBV3-2) and TRBJ2-1; 12 bases are a match to TRBD2. This CDR3 region has 14 residues. Germline loops: CDR1 LGHDT, CDR2 YNNKEL (reference sequence). The V and J ends lost 4 bases and 7 bases, in that order; junction bases with no gene match: 2. The CDR3 here is CASSPLAGGNEQFF. For the CDR3, the DNA is TGTGCCAGCAGCCCCCTAGCGGGGGGGAATGAGCAGTTCTTC.

The chain employs TRBV3-1 (or the pseudogene TRBV3-2) and TRBJ1-4; 9 nucleotides align to TRBD1. The CDR3 consists of 15 residues. Germline CDR1 LGHDT, CDR2 YNNKEL (reference sequence). Trimming at V came to 3 bases and at J to 7 bases, leaving 6 bases not matched to a gene. CDR3 sequence reads: CASSHVDRGGEKLFF. The CDR3 bases are TGTGCCAGCAGCCATGTGGACAGGGGTGGTGAAAAACTGTTTTTT.

V gene TRBV28 combines with J gene TRBJ1-6; no clear D gene. The germline CDR1 and CDR2 sequences are MDHEN and SYDVKM. This CDR3 spans 14 amino acids. Trimming removed 1 base at V and 9 bases at J, with 10 bases between. The CDR3 DNA follows: TGTGCCAGCAGTTTATCACCCGGCGGTTCACCCCTCCACTTT. The encoded protein is CASSLSPGGSPLHF.

The chain recombines TRBV10-3 with TRBJ1-2; TRBD1 agrees at 7 bases. Trimming took 3 bases from V and 2 from J; bases not matched to a gene: 15. Germline loops: CDR1 ENHRY, CDR2 SYGVKD. The length of the CDR3 is 18 residues. The CDR3 DNA reads as TGTGCCATCAGTGATTTGTCAGGACAGGCCAGCGGGAACTATGGCTACACCTTC. This encodes CAISDLSGQASGNYGYTF.

V is TRBV3-1 (or the pseudogene TRBV3-2) and J is TRBJ1-1, with D unclear. CDR3 length: 13 amino acids. In germline, CDR1 is LGHDT, CDR2 YNNKEL (reference sequence). V gave up 3 bases and J gave up 12 bases, with 17 bases separating them. The CDR3 coding sequence is TGTGCCAGCAGCCATTCCGAGCGTCGGGAAACTTTCTTT. Protein: CASSHSERRETFF.

The chain carries TRBV27 and TRBJ1-1; 9 nucleotides agree with TRBD1. Germline V lookup: CDR1 MNHEY, CDR2 SMNVEV (reference sequence). Trimming took 5 bases from V and 4 from J; bases not matched to a gene: 5. This CDR3 region has 14 residues. The CDR3 DNA reads TGTGCCAGCAGTCCACAGGGGGCGGCCACTGAAGCTTTCTTT. Translated: CASSPQGAATEAFF.

The V and J genes are TRBV6-5 and TRBJ1-5; 9 bases line up with TRBD1. The CDR3 runs to 14 residues. Germline-derived CDR1 and CDR2 are MNHEY and SVGAGI. With V trimmed by 5 bases and J by 4 bases, 3 bases remained unmatched. Here the CDR3 reads CASSPTGGNQPQHF. In DNA, the CDR3 is TGTGCCAGCAGTCCGACAGGGGGAAATCAGCCCCAGCATTTT.

This chain joins TRBV4-1 and TRBJ2-2; 9 bases line up with TRBD1. CDR3 length: 19 amino acids. The junction had 13 bases not matched to a gene; V was cut back by 0 bases and J by 5 bases. Germline CDR1 MGHRA, CDR2 YSYEKL. DNA for the CDR3: TGCGCCAGCAGCCAAGAGGGGACGCCGGGACAGGGATCGACCGGGGAGCTGTTTTTT. Amino acids: CASSQEGTPGQGSTGELFF.

The chain has TRBV5-1 and TRBJ2-6, with D perhaps matching TRBD1 or TRBD2 (5 bases each). The CDR3 is 16 amino acids. The germline V gene has CDR1 SGHRS and CDR2 YFSETQ. V gave up 4 bases and J gave up 2 bases, with 13 bases separating them. This chain's CDR3 is CASSVRGETGANVLTF. DNA of the CDR3: TGCGCCAGCAGCGTGAGAGGGGAGACTGGGGCCAACGTCCTGACTTTC.

The chain combines TRBV6-6 with TRBJ2-2; the D gene is possibly TRBD2 (6 bases). V was trimmed by 4 bases and J by 10 bases, leaving 16 bases between them. The CDR3 extends over 14 amino acids. Germline V gene data show CDR1 as MNHNY and CDR2 as SVGAGI (reference sequence). The CDR3 nucleotides are TGTGCCAGCAGTTGGAGAGGGAGGTCAGAGGAGCTGTTTTTT. Translation gives CASSWRGRSEELFF.

The chain recombines TRBV6-5 with TRBJ1-6; no definite D call. Trimming removed 0 bases at V and 9 bases at J, with 9 bases between. Germline CDR1 reads MNHEY; CDR2 reads SVGAGI. The CDR3 is 14 residues long. The CDR3 is CASSYSARGSPLHF. The CDR3 region has the DNA TGTGCCAGCAGTTACTCTGCCCGTGGTTCACCCCTCCACTTT.

This clone was counted only a few times. J is TRBJ1-5 and V is TRBV6-4, with 7 positions matching TRBD1. The CDR3 has 15 residues. Looked up from germline, CDR1 is MRHNA and CDR2 is SNTAGT. The V gene end was trimmed by 3 bases and the J gene end by 2 bases; junction bases not matched to a gene: 4. CDR3 bases: TGTGCCAGCAGTGAGGGCACAGGGGGCAATCAGCCCCAGCATTTT. Translated, it gives CASSEGTGGNQPQHF.

CDR3: CASSQDGEPDTEAFF. DNA for the CDR3: TGCGCCAGCAGCCAAGACGGCGAACCGGACACTGAAGCTTTCTTT. The chain is built from TRBV4-1 and TRBJ1-1; unclear D gene. CDR3 length equals 15 residues. V lost 0 bases, J lost 3 bases, and 11 bases lay in between. Germline V gene sequence: CDR1 MGHRA, CDR2 YSYEKL.

The chain carries TRBV18 and TRBJ1-2; D ambiguous. The CDR3 has 13 amino acids. Looked up from germline, CDR1 is KGHSH and CDR2 is LQKENI. Trimming pared 0 bases from V and 7 bases from J, leaving 9 bases between. CDR3 sequence reads: CASSPPKGGGYTF. In DNA form, the CDR3 reads TGTGCCAGCTCACCACCAAAGGGAGGTGGCTACACCTTC.

The rearrangement joins TRBV27 to TRBJ2-7, with 10 bases matching TRBD2. CDR1 and CDR2 from the germline V gene are MNHEY and SMNVEV (reference sequence). The V and J ends lost 5 bases and 10 bases, in that order; junction bases with no gene match: 8. CDR3 size: 13 residues. The CDR3, as DNA: TGTGCCAGCAGTCTCTCTAGCGGGAGCCCTCAGTACTTC. Translation gives CASSLSSGSPQYF.

V and J are TRBV7-9 and TRBJ2-7; 10 bases map to TRBD1. Germline values: CDR1 SEHNR, CDR2 FQNEAQ (reference sequence). V lost 4 bases and J lost 6; bases outside the gene matches: 9. This CDR3 has 15 residues. This chain's CDR3 is CASSSRTGGVGEQYF. The CDR3 DNA sequence: TGTGCCAGCAGCTCCCGGACAGGGGGAGTTGGCGAGCAGTACTTC.

The chain is built from TRBV5-1 and TRBJ2-1, with D unclear. The CDR3 covers 11 residues. V was cut by 4 bases and J by 5 bases, with 4 bases left in between. CDR1 SGHRS and CDR2 YFSETQ come from the germline V gene. The CDR3 here is CASSADNEQFF. The CDR3 nucleotides are TGCGCCAGCAGCGCCGACAATGAGCAGTTCTTC. Full variable domain (remainder filled in from reference TRBV5-1 and TRBJ2-1): KAGVTQTPRYLIKTRGQQVTLSCSPISGHRSVSWYQQTPGQGLQFLFEYFSETQRNKGNFPGRFSGRQFSNSRSEMNVSTLELGDSALYLCASSADNEQFFGPGTRLTVL.

The rearrangement links TRBV7-9 to TRBJ1-2; 7 bases match TRBD1. CDR3 length: 15 residues. CDR1 and CDR2 (germline): SEHNR, FQNEAQ (reference sequence). Trimming took 4 bases from V and 3 from J; bases not matched to a gene: 8. The CDR3: CASSSWDSLDYGYTF. CDR3 coding DNA: TGTGCCAGCAGCTCCTGGGACAGCTTGGACTATGGCTACACCTTC.

This chain connects TRBV10-1 to TRBJ2-1; possible D gene TRBD2, 5 bases. The CDR3 length is 13 residues. Germline CDR1 and CDR2: WNHNN and SYGVQD (reference sequence). The germline V and J ends were trimmed by 7 bases and 7 bases, with 14 bases remaining between them. CDR3 amino acids: CASTELVGNEQFF. In DNA, the CDR3 is TGCGCCAGCACCGAACTAGTTGGGAATGAGCAGTTCTTC.

This chain joins TRBV28 and TRBJ1-3; perhaps TRBD1 as D (5 bases). The V and J ends lost 5 bases and 3 bases respectively, with 17 bases between them. Germline assignment: CDR1 MDHEN and CDR2 SYDVKM. This CDR3 contains 16 residues. CDR3 loop: CASSPWQGGDGNTIYF. The CDR3 DNA reads TGTGCCAGCAGTCCATGGCAGGGTGGGGATGGAAACACCATATATTTT.

The chain links TRBV5-1 to TRBJ2-3; D might be TRBD2 (6 bases). Per germline, CDR1 SGHRS and CDR2 YFSETQ. The CDR3 is made up of 15 amino acids. Trimming shortened V by 5 bases and J by 2 bases, and 15 bases separated the two germline ends. CDR3: CASRPTGVATDTQYF. For the CDR3, the DNA is TGCGCCAGCAGGCCCACGGGAGTGGCCACAGATACGCAGTATTTT.

The chain employs TRBV12-3 or TRBV12-4 and TRBJ2-7, with unresolved D. The CDR3 has 11 amino acids. The V gene lost 5 bases and the J gene lost 4 bases, with 6 bases spanning the gap. DNA for the CDR3: TGTGCCAGCAGTCGTAGATACGAGCAGTACTTC. It yields the protein CASSRRYEQYF.

This chain links TRBV7-2 with TRBJ1-2, with D tentatively TRBD1 (5 bases). CDR1 is SGHTA and CDR2 is FQGNSA in the germline V gene. Trimming took off 5 bases at V and 2 bases at J, with 12 bases between the two ends. This CDR3 has 14 residues. This CDR3 is CASSLWGVNYGYTF. For the CDR3, the DNA is TGTGCCAGCAGCCTATGGGGGGTAAACTATGGCTACACCTTC. The variable domain in full, completed from reference TRBV7-2 and TRBJ1-2, reads GAGVSQSPSNKVTEKGKDVELRCDPISGHTALYWYRQSLGQGLEFLIYFQGNSAPDKSGLPSDRFSAERTGGSVSTLTIQRTQQEDSAVYLCASSLWGVNYGYTFGSGTRLTVV.

The rearrangement uses TRBV4-2 and TRBJ1-5, with a tentative D call TRBD1 (6 bases). The CDR3 length is 16 residues. V was clipped by 2 bases and J by 4 bases, with 15 bases between them. Germline CDR1 and CDR2: LGHNA and YNFKEQ. The CDR3 sequence: CASSQPLGQLNQPQHF. CDR3 nucleotides: TGTGCCAGCAGCCAACCCCTCGGACAGCTAAATCAGCCCCAGCATTTT.

This rearrangement joins TRBV19 to TRBJ1-3; D may be TRBD1 (6 bases). This CDR3 region has 13 residues. Looked up from germline, CDR1 is LNHDA and CDR2 is SQIVND (reference sequence). The V end lost 7 bases, the J end lost 4 bases, and 11 bases lay between the germline ends. The CDR3 DNA reads TGTGCCAGTAACAGGGTGGCAGGAAACACCATATATTTT. Translated: CASNRVAGNTIYF.

The chain joins TRBV30 to TRBJ2-3, with 13 bases matching TRBD2. Trimming at V came to 0 bases and at J to 4 bases, leaving 16 bases not matched to a gene. The CDR3 totals 20 residues. Germline V lookup: CDR1 GTSNPN, CDR2 SVGIG (reference sequence). CDR3 in DNA: TGTGCCTGGAGTGTTAAATTATTTTACGGACTAGCGGGGGAGGCAGATACGCAGTATTTT. Its protein product is CAWSVKLFYGLAGEADTQYF.

The gene calls are TRBV7-2 and TRBJ1-4; D ambiguous. Trimming removed 3 bases at V and 1 base at J, with 6 bases between. Germline CDR1 is SGHTA and CDR2 is FQGNSA. The CDR3 is 14 residues long. The CDR3 bases are TGTGCCAGCAGCTTGTTTGGAACTAATGAAAAACTGTTTTTT. It yields the protein CASSLFGTNEKLFF.

J is TRBJ1-6 and V is TRBV27; 7 bases are shared with TRBD1. Germline values: CDR1 MNHEY, CDR2 SMNVEV (reference sequence). The CDR3 is 14 amino acids. V was clipped by 8 bases and J by 7 bases; unmatched bases: 8. CDR3 bases: TGTGCCAGCGGGATGAGGGGACAGAATTCACCCCTCCACTTT. Translating it yields CASGMRGQNSPLHF.

The V and J genes are TRBV5-4 and TRBJ1-6, with D unclear. CDR3 length: 14 amino acids. In germline, CDR1 is SGHNT, CDR2 YYREEE (reference sequence). The V and J ends lost 3 bases and 10 bases respectively, with 14 bases between them. The CDR3 DNA sequence: TGTGCCAGCAGCTACTCGGGGATAGGGTCACCCCTCCACTTT. Its translation: CASSYSGIGSPLHF. Looking up the rest from reference TRBV5-4 and TRBJ1-6 gives the full variable domain: ETGVTQSPTHLIKTRGQQVTLRCSSQSGHNTVSWYQQALGQGPQFIFQYYREEENGRGNFPPRFSGLQFPNYSSELNVNALELDDSALYLCASSYSGIGSPLHFGNGTRLTVT.